This T cell receptor (beta chain) was identified during a study of cytomegalovirus exposure and HLA in healthy donors. In the PCR, 60 Vbeta and 13 Jbeta primers were used. Clones were sequenced by immunoSEQ multiplex PCR, and TCRdb holds only the in-frame ones, with some missing. This table has approximately 280,000 clones, roughly 90% appearing once. Germline CDR1 is LGHNA and CDR2 is YSLEER. CDR3 size: 19 residues. V lost 0 bases, J lost 0 bases, and 12 bases stayed unmatched. The sequence was obtained from a man aged 35 to 55 in good health and CMV-seropositive. This chain connects TRBV4-3 to TRBJ2-7; 9 nucleotides agree with TRBD2. Sequenced material: PBMCs. The CDR3 region is CASSQDHVVAGVSSYEQYF. The DNA for the CDR3 is TGCGCCAGCAGCCAAGATCATGTTGTAGCGGGGGTCAGCTCCTACGAGCAGTACTTC.